Sequencing of this T cell receptor beta chain was carried out in a study of cytomegalovirus exposure and HLA in healthy donors (dated by TCRdb to between 2016 and 2019). For the wider study: An earlier analysis of some 600 of the donors reported under 300 Gb of sequence data and 117 million unique TCR beta sequences obtained from around 190 million T cells. Across some 400 genotyped donors of the cohort, an average of approximately 220,000 unique TCR beta nucleotide sequences per donor were sequenced, and 15% to 20% of those sequences were non-productive. The study aimed to test whether cataloging public T cell receptors could reveal signatures of past pathogen exposure. The number of typed donors differed by locus: about 629-640 for A, B, C, DRB1 and DQB1; 500 to 550 for DQA1; 606 for DPA1; and around 450 for DPB1. In a later analysis, previously published TCR beta repertoires from roughly 710 donors were re-analyzed and high-resolution HLA genotyping was added so that TCR occurrence patterns could be studied. Donor age, sex, ethnicity and CMV serostatus were compiled alongside the repertoire data. Among the approximately 400 genotyped donors, about 85% belonged to the genetic ancestry cluster associated with self-reported Caucasian donors. Roughly five DR-DQ haplotypes were handled as single units for association and clustering because linkage in the cohort was strong. Every discovery cohort repertoire had been produced on one sequencing platform. A later genetic analysis used genome-wide SNP genotypes for about 55% of the 666 donors, treating that subset as a discovery cohort. The study profiled the T cell repertoires of 666 subjects by immunosequencing and related them to cytomegalovirus serostatus. The later analysis used no new phenotypic data to find candidate immune exposures, relying instead on TCR beta sequences and their occurrence across donors. To decide whether each TCR beta V gene segment behaved as functional or pseudogenic, an earlier analysis of some 580 of the donors relied on high-throughput TCR beta sequencing. Class I and class II HLA loci were covered by the typing at four-digit resolution. An early release that covered about 600 HLA-typed donors contained around 300 gigabases of sequencing data and tens of millions of unique TCR sequences. To predict cytomegalovirus infection status, the study combined high-throughput TCR immunosequencing, statistical association of individual TCRs with disease status, and machine learning. Besides the first cohort of some 670 subjects, a separate validation cohort made up of 120 different subjects was used. Results and caveats for the whole study, not just this receptor: When HLA alleles, especially DR and DQ, strongly co-occurred, TCR associations were difficult to assign to individual alleles. HLA typing was unavailable for some donors at each locus, so association tests used only the typed subset. According to a later analysis, TCR association rates differed among HLA loci, with DRB1 alleles showing the most associated TCRs and HLA-C alleles showing the fewest. V-gene and J-gene trimming of TCR beta chains was associated with a missense DCLRE1C variant in a later genetic analysis, and the association was replicated in an independent cohort. The study listed approximately 160 TCR beta chains as associated with cytomegalovirus. An earlier analysis of 450 to 750 of the donors showed that most TCR beta V segments appeared in productive rearrangements either about 87% or about 30% of the time, which broadly matched IMGT annotations. Only TCR beta chains were sequenced in this cohort, and the absence of alpha or paired-chain data limited detectable features. A later analysis found that HLA-associated TCR beta chains were more clonally expanded and had lower generation probabilities than equally common non-associated chains. A further reported finding was that TCR beta sequences accurately predicted the HLA-A and HLA-B alleles for most subjects in the first cohort. Specific HLA alleles were associated with about 17,000 TCR beta sequences at a false discovery rate of 0.05 in a later analysis. In vitro tests confirmed that three of the cytomegalovirus-associated TCR beta chains recognize cytomegalovirus antigens. A later analysis reported that several top co-occurrence clusters appeared linked to parvovirus B19, influenza, CMV and Epstein-Barr virus. Roughly uniform sequencing depth across donors was assumed in presence/absence analyses, although this assumption may not hold. Most TCR sequences were observed very rarely across donors, whereas some public TCRs were present in many individuals. The authors suggested that the approach could potentially be generalized to other disease states and immunological phenotypes. Because counts were too low, about 18 rarely observed V segments, including chromosome 9 orphons, were excluded from the earlier analysis of fewer than 650 of the donors. Linkage disequilibrium might explain the correlated functional status among segregating V segments, but an unknown experimental factor could not be excluded. A cluster of highly shared sequence variants was judged likely to be a technical artifact of the sequencing pipeline. The classifier was reported to diagnose cytomegalovirus status with high specificity and sensitivity in both the original cohort and the validation cohort. Most CMV-associated TCR beta chains appeared to be HLA-restricted in a later analysis, and the HLA associations seemed to be driven largely by CMV exposure. In a later genetic analysis, fewer N-insertions in productive TCRs were reported among donors in an Asian-associated ancestry cluster than the approximately 670-donor mean. For the cohort, immune exposure information was limited to CMV serostatus.

In total, 630 or so healthy bone marrow donors made up the cohort. At the time of sampling, every cohort member was nominally healthy, though immune exposures that went unrecorded were likely present. The donor was CMV seropositive and was included in the group of about 290 seropositive cohort members. A peripheral blood sample was collected from each donor, and TCR beta sequencing was performed on peripheral blood mononuclear cells. The Qiagen DNeasy Blood Extraction Kit was used to extract genomic DNA from the blood cell samples. Libraries were made using the immunoSEQ multiplex PCR assay. The multiplex PCR relied on a mix of 60 forward primers for TCR Vbeta segments and 13 reverse primers for TCR Jbeta segments. Amplification of the CDR3 region of rearranged TCR beta genes was performed with a multiplex PCR assay on genomic DNA. Amplified TCR beta libraries were sequenced as 87-base-pair reads on the Illumina HiSeq System. The source study handled its data this way. Across the 500 to 850 repertoires, a later analysis counted roughly 77 million unique TCR beta chains, some 11 million of which were shared by at least two donors. Raw reads were error-corrected and collapsed into unique sequences by a nearest-neighbor algorithm in which closely related sequences were merged to remove PCR and sequencing errors. CDR3 sequences were aligned to IMGT reference sequences to assign V, D and J gene segments. For a sequence to be retained, a match of at least six nucleotides to both a V gene segment and a J gene segment was required. Rearrangements were called productive when the CDR3 lacked stop codons and stayed in frame with V and J; all others were non-productive. Following IMGT convention, CDR3 was defined as the stretch from the second conserved V-encoded cysteine up to the conserved J-encoded phenylalanine. The earlier analysis of about 640 of the donors excluded any sequence lacking an unambiguous match to a single V gene segment. An earlier analysis of a few hundred of the donors called V segments functional above 56.7% productive rearrangements and segregating when the between-donor standard deviation exceeded 5%. To diagnose cytomegalovirus status from the catalog of TCR beta chain sequences, a statistical classification framework was built. In a later analysis, TCR nucleotide sequences were compared against IMGT/GENE-DB human TR gene sequences so that V and J genes could be assigned. The TCRdist pipeline was used in a later analysis to assign CDR3 sequences and most-parsimonious VDJ recombination scenarios. In a later analysis, every TCR beta chain was defined by the combination of its CDR3 amino acid sequence and its V-gene family, and reads without a unique V-gene family were dropped. A later analysis removed 500 to 650 highly shared, low-generation-probability nucleotide sequences to deal with suspected cross-contamination and a sequencing artifact. For each public chain, a later analysis derived a clonal expansion index from normalized ranks of inferred template counts within each repertoire. In a later analysis, generation probabilities were computed using a VDJ recombination model fitted to out-of-frame rearrangements, and the results were checked against IGoR. Hypergeometric tests were used in a later analysis to score TCR-TCR, TCR-HLA and TCR-CMV co-occurrence, with a repertoire-size bias correction applied to the TCR pairs. To estimate false discovery rates, a later analysis permuted the HLA or CMV assignments 20 times. In a later analysis, co-occurring TCRs were grouped using DBSCAN, with TCRdist sequence similarity added in when clustering inside HLA-allele-positive subsets. Co-occurrence clustering excluded repertoires with fewer than 30,000 or more than 120,000 public chains, plus five with anomalous nucleotide sharing. What TCRdb holds here is the immuneACCESS table cut down to in-frame rearrangements. Part of the clones is not present; checked against another copy, under half of the missing clones reflect an unresolved V gene, and the others are unexplained. V, J and clone size were drawn from that table, and D and trimming were deduced from the DNA. The sample includes some 200,000 clones, with 65% to 90% observed a single time. Less than 7% of the sample is held by the ten biggest clonotypes.

About this clone itself: Its cognate antigen has yet to be identified. No quality values exist for individual bases; no much larger clone is one base distant.

The sample taken for sequencing was PBMCs. The source of this sequence is a man in his forties or fifties in good health and CMV-seropositive.

The CDR3 protein: CASSEEAPDTQYF. In nucleotide form, the sequence is TGTGCCAGCAGTGAAGAGGCCCCAGATACGCAGTATTTT. The chain is encoded by TRBV6-5 joined to TRBJ2-3, with the D segment identity uncertain. The germline V gene sets CDR1 to MNHEY and CDR2 to SVGAGI. From the cysteine up to the phenylalanine, the CDR3 has a length of 13 residues. The sequence is cut down to CDR3 DNA, 39 bases in frame from base 1. V gives up 5 bases and J gives up 4 bases, and the segment between their germline ends measures 10 bases.